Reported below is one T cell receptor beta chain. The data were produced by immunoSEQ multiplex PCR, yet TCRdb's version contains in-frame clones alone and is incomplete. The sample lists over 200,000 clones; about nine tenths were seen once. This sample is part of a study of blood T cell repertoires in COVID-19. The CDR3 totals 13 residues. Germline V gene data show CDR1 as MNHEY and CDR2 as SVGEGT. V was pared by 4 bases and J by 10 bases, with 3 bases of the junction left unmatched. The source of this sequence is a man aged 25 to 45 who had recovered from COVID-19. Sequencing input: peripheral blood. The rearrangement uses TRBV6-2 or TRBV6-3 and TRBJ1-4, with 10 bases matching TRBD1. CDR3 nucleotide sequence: TGTGCCAGCAGTTGGGGACAGGGGAGAAAACTGTTTTTT. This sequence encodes CASSWGQGRKLFF.